Presented here are 11 T cell receptor beta chains from one specimen sequenced in a study of tumor T cells in aggressive B-cell lymphoma. Generated by immunoSEQ multiplex PCR, the TCRdb table keeps only in-frame clones and is missing some. This table holds 1,800 or so clones, approximately 95% found once. The sequenced sample consisted of tumor tissue. The receptor set was obtained from an adult with diffuse large B cell lymphoma.

The chain recombines TRBV27 with TRBJ2-1; 10 bases are shared with TRBD2. The ends lost 8 bases at V and 0 bases at J; junction bases unmatched: 1. The CDR3 extends over 14 amino acids. Germline V gene data show CDR1 as MNHEY and CDR2 as SMNVEV (reference sequence). The CDR3 is CASASGSSYNEQFF. The CDR3 DNA reads as TGTGCCAGCGCTAGCGGGAGCTCCTACAATGAGCAGTTCTTC.

The V and J genes are TRBV11-1 and TRBJ2-1; D perhaps matches TRBD1 (5 bases). CDR1 is SGHAT, CDR2 FQDESV, per germline (reference sequence). V lost 5 bases and J 3 bases, leaving 11 bases between the germline ends. The CDR3 length is 14 residues. The CDR3 reads CASSPDQGYNEQFF. The CDR3 DNA follows: TGTGCCAGCAGCCCGGATCAGGGCTACAATGAGCAGTTCTTC.

Remarks on this clone: The junction shows a germline mismatch at one end, possibly a read error. J is TRBJ2-3 and V is TRBV6-5; unclear D gene. The CDR3 has 12 residues. Germline V lookup: CDR1 MNHEY, CDR2 SVGAGI. CDR3 coding DNA: TGTGCCAGCAGTCTTTCCGGAGATACACAGTATTTT. This encodes CASSLSGDTQYF.

V and J are TRBV18 and TRBJ1-1; D is unclear. The ends were cut back, 8 bases at V and 3 bases at J, with 16 bases in the middle. The CDR3 covers 14 residues. Germline CDR1 and CDR2: KGHSH and LQKENI. CDR3 in DNA: TGTGCCAGCCTTCATCGGCAGGCGCACACTGAAGCTTTCTTT. Translated: CASLHRQAHTEAFF.

The genes are TRBV7-2 and TRBJ2-5; 7 bases are shared with TRBD1. This CDR3 is built from 14 residues. J was trimmed by 5 bases and V by 4 bases; bases with no gene match: 7. In germline, CDR1 is SGHTA, CDR2 FQGNSA. CDR3 amino acids: CASSSYRGSETQYF. The CDR3 nucleotides read TGTGCCAGCAGCTCCTACAGGGGATCTGAGACCCAGTACTTC.

CDR3 in DNA: TGTGCCAGCAGCTTGCGGCAGGCGGGGGGCGAGCAGTACTTC. Translating it yields CASSLRQAGGEQYF. This chain joins TRBV5-8 and TRBJ2-7; 8 nucleotides line up with TRBD2. The V and J ends lost 1 base and 6 bases, in that order; junction bases with no gene match: 6. Germline V gives CDR1 SGHTS, CDR2 YDEGEE. The CDR3 is made up of 14 amino acids.

This clone occurred a few times. The genes are TRBV5-1 and TRBJ2-7; D uncertain. The V end was cut by 4 bases, the J end by 7 bases, with 15 bases between. Germline CDR1 reads SGHRS; CDR2 reads YFSETQ. This CDR3 is built from 13 residues. For the CDR3, the DNA is TGCGCCAGCAGCATTACCGTAGAGAGGGAGCAGTACTTC. Translating gives CASSITVEREQYF.

A single count supports this clone. This chain joins TRBV10-2 and TRBJ2-7, with unresolved D. CDR3 size: 11 residues. V lost 6 bases and J lost 2, with 5 bases in between. Germline V gives CDR1 WSHSY, CDR2 SAAADI. CDR3 amino acids: CASSQTYEQYF. The CDR3 DNA follows: TGCGCCAGCAGCCAGACCTACGAGCAGTACTTC.

The chain is built from TRBV18 and TRBJ1-3, with D unclear. This CDR3 comprises 14 residues. The V gene lost 6 bases and the J gene lost 2 bases, with 11 bases spanning the gap. CDR1 and CDR2 from the germline V gene are KGHSH and LQKENI. The CDR3 is CASSQTNTGNTIYF. CDR3 bases: TGTGCCAGCTCCCAAACTAACACTGGAAACACCATATATTTT.

This clone was recorded only once. The rearrangement uses TRBV6-5 and TRBJ2-7; D unclear. V lost 0 bases and J lost 6, with 9 bases in between. This CDR3 comprises 13 residues. Germline V gene lookup returns CDR1 MNHEY and CDR2 SVGAGI. CDR3 residues: CASSYSSQSEQYF. The CDR3, as DNA: TGTGCCAGCAGTTACTCGTCCCAATCCGAGCAGTACTTC.

This sequence joins TRBV23-1 and TRBJ2-7; D gene uncertain. TRBV23-1 is an ORF, with its function uncertain. CDR3 length: 13 residues. The V end lost 4 bases, the J end lost 1 base, and 8 bases lay between the germline ends. The CDR3, as DNA: TGCGCCAGCAGTCTAAGAGAGTCCTACGAGCAGTACTTC. This translates into CASSLRESYEQYF.